This TCR beta chain was sequenced in a study of spatial heterogeneity in lung cancer. MiXCR was run by TCRdb on the 5' RACE reads, yielding one entry per CDR3 protein. The sample lists about 7,900 distinct CDR3 sequences; 6% to 9% were seen once. Time point: sample taken at primary tumor resection. The CDR3 loop spans 12 amino acids. Trimming removed 7 bases at V and 3 bases at J, with 13 bases between. Germline V gene data show CDR1 as SQVTM and CDR2 as ANQGSEA. General study findings and limits: Tumors with more nonsynonymous mutations had more expanded intratumoral alpha and beta TCRs.

With respect to this clonotype: Its specificity is not known. For a library built for alpha chains, this beta chain is a stray read; little rests on its size.

The sequenced sample was lung tumor tissue, obtained at surgery. This sequence was found in a female donor with early-stage non-small cell lung cancer. The chain combines TRBV29-1 with TRBJ2-7, with D possibly TRBD2 on 5 matching bases. The CDR3 coding sequence is TGCAGCGCAGCCCGAGGGCGCTACGAGCAGTACTTC. Protein: CSAARGRYEQYF.